The clone carrying this TCR beta chain has ten or more counts. Its cognate antigen is unknown. From the 5' RACE reads, TCRdb called clonotypes with MiXCR, one entry per CDR3 protein. Of about 690,000 distinct CDR3 sequences in the sample, 5.5% to 6.5% were seen once. The data originate from a study of identical twins. Whole-study results and caveats: Cord blood beta clonotypes that were abundant carried fewer insertions, and memory repertoires showed no such trend. Models came in too low on out-of-frame TCR alpha sharing in monozygotic twins.

Sample: naive T cells sorted from blood. This TCR was recovered from a young man in good health.

CDR3 amino acids: CATSGGAGANEKLFF. CDR3 sequence (DNA): TGTGCCACCAGCGGTGGGGCAGGGGCTAATGAAAAACTGTTTTTT. V is TRBV24-1 and J is TRBJ1-4; the D gene is possibly TRBD1 (6 bases). The germline V and J ends were trimmed by 7 bases and 3 bases, with 14 bases remaining between them. The CDR3 extends over 15 amino acids. Germline CDR1 reads KGHDR; CDR2 reads SFDVKD.